This TCR beta chain was retrieved from a study of early T cells in non-severe SARS-CoV-2 infection (dated by TCRdb to the early 2020s). For the wider study: TCR sequencing used bulk RNA from unsorted whole blood, so alpha and beta chains could not be paired. Results and caveats for the whole study, not just this receptor: VDJdb matching was skewed toward anti-spike CD8 responses and likely underestimated virus-specific expansions, missing private and CD4 specificities.

Deletion took 0 bases off V and 0 bases off J, with a span of 13 bases between the germline ends. The CDR3 covers 17 residues, taking in both the cysteine and the phenylalanine. The sequence is cut down to CDR3 DNA, 51 bases in frame from base 1. Looking up the germline V gene (reference sequence) yields CDR1 SGHNT and CDR2 YYREEE. Libraries were built with 5' RACE. Reads for this sample came from a NextSeq 500. The TCR library protocol attached unique molecular identifiers to individual cDNA molecules to correct for sequencing error and PCR bias. Both TCR alpha and beta chains were sequenced, and tight co-correlation was observed between alpha and beta sequence abundances in each sample. On the study's bioinformatics: Decombinator V4 was used to annotate TCR sequences for V gene, J gene and CDR3. TCRs were defined as expanded if a significant change between any two time points was detected under a Poisson model with p below 0.0001. TCR abundances were normalised to the total number of TCRs sequenced per sample and were expressed as counts per million. MAIT TCRs were defined by TRAV1-2 paired with TRAJ12, TRAJ20 or TRAJ33, and iNKT TCRs by TRAV10 paired with TRAJ18. VDJdb, accessed 1 November 2021, was searched for CMV, EBV and SARS-CoV-2 annotated TCRs, with TCRs annotated for multiple antigens excluded. Clones were called with MiXCR by TCRdb after fastp trimmed the public reads at Q25, and only in-frame beta chains were retained. Entries that share a CDR3 protein sequence are merged under the most common genes and DNA. TCRdb, rather than the study authors, made the V and J calls. This sample is represented by about 80,000 distinct CDR3 sequences; around 16% of them were singletons. The top ten clones comprise about 3.1% of the sample.

The study was a case-control design nested within a healthcare worker cohort in London, UK, with weekly nasopharyngeal swab PCR tests and blood sampling. Healthcare workers were recruited between 23 and 31 March 2020, during the week of the UK lockdown, and were followed weekly for up to roughly 15 weeks. This clonotype was detected many times. The specificity of this receptor is unknown. The input lacks base qualities; no much larger clone sits a single base away. The V and J segments used are TRBV5-4 and TRBJ2-1; too little of a D gene remains to name it. The specimen was whole blood. The TCR was taken from an adult who was a healthcare worker with PCR-confirmed SARS-CoV-2 infection or an uninfected control (not recorded which). The DNA sequence reads TGTGCCAGCAGCTTGGCCGGGTCGAGGAGCTCCTACAATGAGCAGTTCTTC. Translated, this gives CASSLAGSRSSYNEQFF. The CDR3, completed at both ends by the reference TRBV5-4 and TRBJ2-1 genes, gives the full variable domain ETGVTQSPTHLIKTRGQQVTLRCSSQSGHNTVSWYQQALGQGPQFIFQYYREEENGRGNFPPRFSGLQFPNYSSELNVNALELDDSALYLCASSLAGSRSSYNEQFFGPGTRLTVL.